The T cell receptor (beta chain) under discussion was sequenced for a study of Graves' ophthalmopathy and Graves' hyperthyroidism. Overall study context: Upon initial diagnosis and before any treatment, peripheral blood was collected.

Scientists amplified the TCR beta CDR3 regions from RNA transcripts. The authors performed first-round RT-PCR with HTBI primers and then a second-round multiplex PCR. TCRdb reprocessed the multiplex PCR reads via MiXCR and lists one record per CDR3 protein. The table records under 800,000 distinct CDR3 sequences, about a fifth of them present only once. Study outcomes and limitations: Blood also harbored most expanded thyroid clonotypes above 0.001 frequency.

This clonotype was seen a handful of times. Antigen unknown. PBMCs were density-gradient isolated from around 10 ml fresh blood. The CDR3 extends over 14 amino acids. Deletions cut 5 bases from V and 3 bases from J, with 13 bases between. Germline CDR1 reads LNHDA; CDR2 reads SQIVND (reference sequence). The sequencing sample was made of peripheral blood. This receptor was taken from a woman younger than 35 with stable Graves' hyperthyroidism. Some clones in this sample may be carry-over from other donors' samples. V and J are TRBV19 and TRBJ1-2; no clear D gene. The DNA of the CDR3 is TGTGCCAGTAGTTATGCCGTTCAGGACTATGGCTACACCTTC. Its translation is CASSYAVQDYGYTF. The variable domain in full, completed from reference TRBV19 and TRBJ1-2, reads DGGITQSPKYLFRKEGQNVTLSCEQNLNHDAMYWYRQDPGQGLRLIYYSQIVNDFQKGDIAEGYSVSREKKESFPLTVTSAQKNPTAFYLCASSYAVQDYGYTFGSGTRLTVV.